This T cell receptor beta chain was identified in a study of post-analysis software for immune sequencing data. The overall study: The study covered relapsing-remitting, secondary progressive and progressive-relapsing courses of multiple sclerosis.

As concerns this clonotype: Its specificity is unknown.

Study outcomes and limitations: Controls showed lower frequencies than patients for four to six TRBV segments, and TRBV5-6, TRBV5-1 and TRBV20-1 were among these. Significantly decreased normalized Chao1 diversity was recorded for multiple sclerosis patients relative to controls.

The J segment lost 3 bases and the V segment lost 5 bases, leaving 5 bases of the junction unmatched. CDR1 and CDR2 (germline): SGHRS, YFSETQ. This CDR3 is 14 amino acids long. Each TCR beta cDNA library carried unique molecular identifiers. About 500,000 cDNA molecules were obtained per 1 to 10 million input T cells. A single record per CDR3 protein comes from TCRdb applying MiXCR to the PCR reads. The table lists hundreds of thousands of distinct CDR3 sequences, 55% to 60% of them singletons, with about 10% in the top ten. The chain is built from TRBV5-1 and TRBJ2-7; 10 bases fit TRBD2. The sequence came from a girl between 2 and 10 years old with multiple sclerosis. Source material: blood. CDR3 DNA: TGCGCCAGCAGACGACTAGCGGGTAACTACGAGCAGTACTTC. This encodes CASRRLAGNYEQYF.